The rows below give T cell receptor beta chains drawn from one sample of a study of T cells in Graves' hyperthyroidism and ophthalmopathy. TCRdb processed the multiplex PCR reads anew with MiXCR; each CDR3 protein has one entry. The sample has 350,000 or so distinct CDR3 sequences, 18% seen once; the top ten hold 45% to 55%. The sample was blood. The receptors here all came from a woman in her fifties or sixties with Graves' hyperthyroidism. Both conserved end residues are part of each CDR3. A D gene is named only where the DNA matches it firmly. Some rows mark clone size as missing; the rest say once, few, many or name a class of expanded clone.

J | size | V | D | DNA | CDR3
TRBJ1-1 | many | TRBV3-1 | TRBD1 | TGTGCCAGCAGCCAAGATCATTCAGGGGGCACTGAAGCTTTCTTT | CASSQDHSGGTEAFF
TRBJ2-3 | NA | TRBV6-1 | NA | TGTGCCAGCAGGGGTACTCAGGAGCCGCAGTATTTT | CASRGTQEPQYF
TRBJ2-1 | few | TRBV12-3/TRBV12-4 | TRBD2 | TGTGCCAGCAGTTTCCTAGTGGCGGGGGTATTGAATGAGCAGTTCTTC | CASSFLVAGVLNEQFF
TRBJ1-4 | NA | TRBV7-8 | NA | TGTGCCAGCAGCTTAGGAGACAGGAGCGCAACTAATGAAAAACTGTTTTTT | CASSLGDRSATNEKLFF
TRBJ2-3 | once | TRBV15 | NA | TGTGCCACCAGCAATAGGGGGGCCATCACAGATACGCAGTATTTT | CATSNRGAITDTQYF
TRBJ1-4 | few | TRBV5-4 | TRBD1 | TGTGCCAGCAGCTCGACAGGGGATGAAAAACTGTTTTTT | CASSSTGDEKLFF
TRBJ1-4 | few | TRBV18 | NA | TGTGCCAGCTCCCTCAGACCCCTTGAAAAACTGTTTTTT | CASSLRPLEKLFF
TRBJ1-1 | many | TRBV7-2 | NA | TGTGCCAGCAGCTTAGTACCAGGGGCCACTGAAGCTTTCTTT | CASSLVPGATEAFF
TRBJ2-5 | NA | TRBV6-1 | TRBD1 | TGTGCCAGCAGTGTGGACAGGGGGACCCAGTACTTC | CASSVDRGTQYF
TRBJ2-3 | few | TRBV6-1 | NA | TGTGCCACTCAGTTGACTAGGGGCACAGATACGCAGTATTTT | CATQLTRGTDTQYF
TRBJ2-1 | NA | TRBV9 | TRBD1 | TGTGCCAGCAGCGGCCGGGGAAGGACAGGGGAAGGAGGCTCCTACAATGAGCAGTTCTTC | CASSGRGRTGEGGSYNEQFF
TRBJ2-1 | few | TRBV6-1 | TRBD2 | TGTGCCAGCAGTGAAAACAGCGGGGGCTACAATGAGCAGTTCTTC | CASSENSGGYNEQFF
TRBJ1-2 | NA | TRBV2 | NA | TGTGCCAGCAGTGAAGCACCAGGTCCTAACTATGGCTACACCTTC | CASSEAPGPNYGYTF
TRBJ2-3 | once | TRBV6-1 | TRBD2 | TGTGCCAGCAGTGGCGGGGGGGGGACAGATACGCAGTATTTT | CASSGGGGTDTQYF
TRBJ2-3 | NA | TRBV19 | NA | TGTGCCAGTAGTGACAGAGGGGGGTTAAGCACAGATACGCAGTATTTT | CASSDRGGLSTDTQYF
TRBJ2-1 | many | TRBV20-1 | TRBD1 | TGCAGTGCTAGAGGACAGGGGCAAAGCTCCTACAATGAGCAGTTCTTC | CSARGQGQSSYNEQFF
TRBJ2-3 | many | TRBV3-1 | NA | TGTGCCAGCAGCCAAGACGGATCCAGGACAGATACGCAGTATTTT | CASSQDGSRTDTQYF
TRBJ2-1 | few | TRBV7-2 | NA | TGTGCCATGCATGGCGGGGCTACCTACAATGAGCAGTTCTTC | CAMHGGATYNEQFF
TRBJ2-7 | NA | TRBV7-6 | NA | TGTGCCAGCAGCTTAGTGCGGGACAGAGGGATCTACGAGCAGTACTTC | CASSLVRDRGIYEQYF
TRBJ2-3 | many | TRBV5-1 | TRBD1 | TGCGCCAGCAGCTTGGCAGGGCGGACAGGGGCCCTAGATACGCAGTATTTT | CASSLAGRTGALDTQYF
TRBJ1-1 | NA | TRBV19 | NA | TGTGCCAGTAGCAATCGGGCAGATGAAGCTTTCTTT | CASSNRADEAFF
TRBJ2-6 | NA | TRBV7-3 | NA | TGTGCCAGCAGCCCGGGACCGCACGGTGGGGCCAACGTCCTGACTTTC | CASSPGPHGGANVLTF
TRBJ1-2 | NA | TRBV30 | TRBD1 | TGTGCCTGGAGTCCCCGGACAGGGAGCGTCTATGGCTACACCTTC | CAWSPRTGSVYGYTF
TRBJ2-3 | few | TRBV20-1 | NA | TGCAGTGCTAGACTCGGGACTGGCACAGATACGCAGTATTTT | CSARLGTGTDTQYF
TRBJ2-7 | many | TRBV20-1 | NA | TGCAGTGCTAGACGCGCGGCAGGGCCGAGGTACGAGCAGTACTTC | CSARRAAGPRYEQYF
TRBJ1-5 | NA | TRBV5-6 | NA | TGTGCCAGCAGCTTGCAGGGTCACCCCCAGCATTTT | CASSLQGHPQHF
TRBJ1-1 | many | TRBV7-8 | NA | TGTGCCAGCAGCTTAGCGATCGGGGGCACTGAAGCTTTCTTT | CASSLAIGGTEAFF
TRBJ2-1 | NA | TRBV25-1 | NA | TGTGCCAGCAGTGAATCAGGCGACTCCTACAATGAGCAGTTCTTC | CASSESGDSYNEQFF
TRBJ1-5 | NA | TRBV10-2 | NA | TGCGCCAGCAGTGAGTCTGCGAGCGGGGTGCGGCAGCCCCAGCATTTT | CASSESASGVRQPQHF
TRBJ2-7 | NA | TRBV5-1 | NA | TGCGCCAGCAGCTTGGAGGGATCCGAGCAGTACTTC | CASSLEGSEQYF
TRBJ2-1 | NA | TRBV12-3/TRBV12-4 | NA | TGTGCCAGCAGTTTAGGGACAGTCAATGAGCAGTTCTTC | CASSLGTVNEQFF
TRBJ2-5 | many | TRBV7-8 | NA | TGTGCCAGCAGCTGGAACCGGGGGGAGACCCAGTACTTC | CASSWNRGETQYF
TRBJ2-2 | NA | TRBV7-9 | NA | TGTGCCAGCAACTCTAACACCGGGGAGCTGTTTTTT | CASNSNTGELFF
TRBJ2-1 | many | TRBV11-2 | NA | TGTGCCAGCAGCTTAGCCGCGACAACGTACAATGAGCAGTTCTTC | CASSLAATTYNEQFF
TRBJ2-1 | many | TRBV5-1 | TRBD2 | TGCGCCAGCAGCTCCGGACTAGCGGGGGGCACCTCCTACAATGAGCAGTTCTTC | CASSSGLAGGTSYNEQFF
TRBJ1-3 | NA | TRBV12-3/TRBV12-4 | TRBD1 | TGTGCCAGCAGAACGACAGGGGGCACAAACACCATATATTTT | CASRTTGGTNTIYF
TRBJ1-6 | many | TRBV19 | NA | TGTGCCAGTGGCCGGGACACTGATTCACCCCTCCACTTT | CASGRDTDSPLHF
TRBJ2-5 | many | TRBV28 | TRBD1 | TGTGCCAGCAGTTTATTCGCCAGGGGGGAGACCCAGTACTTC | CASSLFARGETQYF
TRBJ1-4 | NA | TRBV15 | NA | TGTGCCACCAGCAGAGATGATTGGGTGGGGTGGGAAAAACTGTTTTTT | CATSRDDWVGWEKLFF
TRBJ2-3 | many | TRBV20-1 | TRBD2 | TGCAGTGCTAGAGACACTAGCGGGGCCTCCACAGATACGCAGTATTTT | CSARDTSGASTDTQYF
TRBJ2-3 | NA | TRBV6-5 | NA | TGTGCCAGCAGTTACGACGGCACTTTTAGCACAGATACGCAGTATTTT | CASSYDGTFSTDTQYF
TRBJ2-5 | many | TRBV5-1 | NA | TGTGCCAGCAGCTTAGAGGAGACCCAGTACTTC | CASSLEETQYF
TRBJ2-1 | few | TRBV6-5 | TRBD2 | TGTGCCAGCAGTTACCCCTCACTAGCGGGAGACGGCGCCTACAATGAGCAGTTCTTC | CASSYPSLAGDGAYNEQFF
TRBJ2-7 | many | TRBV20-1 | NA | TGCAGTGCTGAGGACACGGGGAGATCCTACGAGCAGTACTTC | CSAEDTGRSYEQYF
TRBJ2-5 | few | TRBV19 | NA | TGTGCCAGCCGAGAGACAGATCAAGAGACCCAGTACTTC | CASRETDQETQYF
TRBJ2-2 | NA | TRBV7-3 | NA | TGTGCCAGCAGCCCGAGAGCAGTCGGTGTAATGAACACCGGGGAGCTGTTTTTT | CASSPRAVGVMNTGELFF
TRBJ2-7 | NA | TRBV5-1 | TRBD2 | TGCGCCAGCAGCTCTAGCGGGAGGCAATGGGCCTACGAGCAGTACTTC | CASSSSGRQWAYEQYF
TRBJ1-5 | few | TRBV6-1 | NA | TGTGCCAGCAGAACCGGACCTTATCAGCCCCAGCATTTT | CASRTGPYQPQHF
TRBJ2-5 | few | TRBV30 | NA | TGTGCCTGGACCTCAGGGGTTACTGAGACCCAGTACTTC | CAWTSGVTETQYF
TRBJ2-2 | many | TRBV19 | NA | TGTGCCAGTAGCGCCGAGACCCCCGACACCGGGGAGCTGTTTTTT | CASSAETPDTGELFF
TRBJ2-3 | NA | TRBV7-3 | NA | TGCGCCAGCAGCGACGGGAGCACAGATACGCAGTATTTT | CASSDGSTDTQYF
TRBJ2-1 | many | TRBV11-1 | TRBD1 | TGTGCCAGCAGCTTAGCCCATGGGACAGGGATGATTGGTGAGCAGTTCTTC | CASSLAHGTGMIGEQFF